A single T cell receptor (beta chain) is shown here with its context. In its sample, this clone was seen a few times. It has no much larger one-base neighbor in the sample; base qualities were not kept. These data are taken from a study of tacrolimus-resistant gene-edited T cells for transplant recipients (TCRdb year 2020). Study-level background: TCRbeta sequencing compared clonality and clone numbers between expanded FKBP12 knockout and unedited CMV-specific T cell products. Two donors were sequenced, each contributing one unedited and one FKBP12 knockout CMV-specific T cell product. As a safety check, repertoire sequencing was performed to rule out transformation-driven clonal outgrowth after gene editing.

Overall study results and their limits: The repertoire comparisons shown in Figure 5 were based on n = 2. According to the authors' conclusion, gene editing neither drastically skewed the TCRbeta repertoire nor caused excessive clonal expansion. Comparable clonality, top-10 clone read coverage, and total clone numbers were found for knockout and unedited products. Repertoires from different donors showed no Morisita similarity, whereas knockout and unedited products from the same donor showed high similarity.

Genomic DNA was used for TCRbeta sequencing, which was performed through the immunoSEQ service. Regarding the original processing steps: Using immunoSEQ ANALYZER 3.0, the repertoires were analyzed for Morisita similarity, clonality, top-10 clone coverage and total clone counts. Clonality was scaled so that 1 meant monoclonal and lower values meant more diverse products. The clones in this table, taken by TCRdb from immuneACCESS, are in-frame only. Not every clone is retained; where verified, under half of the shortfall comes from an unresolved V gene, and the cause of the rest is unknown. V and J calls and clone size are as listed in that table; D and trimming were resolved from the DNA. The sample has some 690 clones on record, around 50% of them singletons. 75% to 90% of the sample is held by the ten biggest clonotypes. Taken from cysteine to phenylalanine, the CDR3 has 19 residues. The CDR3 DNA has 57 bases and is translated from base 1. Compared with germline, V lacks 1 base and J lacks 2 bases; bases without a gene match: 9. Looking up the germline V gene yields CDR1 SNHLY and CDR2 FYNNEI.

Before enrichment with an IFNgamma secretion assay kit, PBMCs were stimulated for about 6 hours using overlapping CMV pp65 and IE-1 peptide pools. Unmodified control products were expanded alongside the edited products but were not electroporated. Recombinant human IL-7 and IL-15 were used to expand the enriched CMV-specific T cells in culture. T cell products were cultured for approximately three weeks before cryopreservation. After activation, CMV-specific T cells were enriched from PBMCs on the basis of IFNgamma secretion. The chain was built from TRBV2 and TRBJ2-1, with 12 middle bases fitting TRBD2. The source material was a CMV-specific product grown in culture. Reading the label with the study, this specimen's cell subset or site is: expanded CMV-specific T cell product isolated by IFNgamma secretion after CMV peptide stimulation. The receptor was isolated from a human donor in good health, a blood donor. The CDR3 amino acid sequence is: CASSEVLAGGLDPYNEQFF. Read as DNA, the sequence is TGTGCCAGCAGTGAAGTGCTAGCGGGAGGGCTGGATCCCTACAATGAGCAGTTCTTC.